Shown below are 2 T cell receptor beta chains from a single sample sequenced in a study of T-cell reconstitution after alpha-beta-depleted transplantation in children. Construction of the TCRbeta library involved unique molecular identifiers. TCRdb independently ran MiXCR on the PCR reads; one entry per CDR3 protein. The sample lists some 350,000 distinct CDR3 sequences, about 9.3% occurring once. The starting material was PBMCs from the stem cell graft donor, obtained from the stem cell graft. These receptor sequences come from a human donor who donated a stem cell graft to a child with acute lymphoblastic leukemia.

This sequence joins TRBV4-2 and TRBJ1-2; D possibly corresponds to TRBD1 (5 bases). Trimming cost V 4 bases and J 4 bases, with 16 bases left between them. CDR1 is LGHNA, CDR2 YNFKEQ, per germline. This CDR3 comprises 15 residues. CDR3 bases: TGTGCCAGCAGCCCCCGAGGCGGGGACTCCTATGGCTACACCTTC. Translated, it gives CASSPRGGDSYGYTF.

The genes are TRBV6-7 and TRBJ2-1; D unresolved. Being an ORF, TRBV6-7 has a function that is uncertain. The CDR3 has 16 residues. V lost 2 bases to trimming and J lost 6 bases, with 17 bases between them. The CDR3 DNA follows: TGTGCCAGCAGTTACACTTCCCCTACCCATGGCAATGAGCAGTTCTTC. Translated: CASSYTSPTHGNEQFF.